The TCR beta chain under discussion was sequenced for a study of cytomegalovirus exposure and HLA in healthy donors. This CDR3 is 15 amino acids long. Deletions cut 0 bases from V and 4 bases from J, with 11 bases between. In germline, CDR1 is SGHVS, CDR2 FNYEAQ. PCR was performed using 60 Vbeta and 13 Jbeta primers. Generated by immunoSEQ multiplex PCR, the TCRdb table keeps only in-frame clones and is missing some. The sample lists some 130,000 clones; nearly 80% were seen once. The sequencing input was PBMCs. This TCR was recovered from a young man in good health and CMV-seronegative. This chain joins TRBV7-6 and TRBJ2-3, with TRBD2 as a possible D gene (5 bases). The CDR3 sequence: CASSLAGAGADTQYF. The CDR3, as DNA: TGTGCCAGCAGCTTAGCGGGAGCTGGGGCAGATACGCAGTATTTT. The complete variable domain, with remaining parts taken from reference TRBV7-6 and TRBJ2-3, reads GAGVSQSPRYKVTKRGQDVALRCDPISGHVSLYWYRQALGQGPEFLTYFNYEAQQDKSGLPNDRFSAERPEGSISTLTIQRTEQRDSAMYRCASSLAGAGADTQYFGPGTRLTVL.